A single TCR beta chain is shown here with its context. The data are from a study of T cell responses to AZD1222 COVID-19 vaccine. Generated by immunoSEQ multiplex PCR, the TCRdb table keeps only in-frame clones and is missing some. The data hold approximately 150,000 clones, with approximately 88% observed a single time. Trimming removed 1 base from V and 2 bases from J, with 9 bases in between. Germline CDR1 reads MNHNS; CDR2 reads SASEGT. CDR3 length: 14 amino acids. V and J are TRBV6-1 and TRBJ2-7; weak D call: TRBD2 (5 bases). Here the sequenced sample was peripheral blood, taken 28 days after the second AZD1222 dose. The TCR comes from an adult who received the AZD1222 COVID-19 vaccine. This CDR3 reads CASSEGRLPYEQYF. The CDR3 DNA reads TGTGCCAGCAGTGAAGGGAGGCTCCCCTACGAGCAGTACTTC.